This TCR beta chain was captured in a study of OX40 agonist ivuxolimab in advanced cancers. Overall study context: Partial responses were achieved by three patients, one with hepatocellular carcinoma and two with cutaneous melanoma. Study-wide results and caveats: People who partly responded at 0.1-3.0 mg/kg had some of the least clonal expansion seen.

The germline CDR1 and CDR2 sequences are MNHEY and SVGAGI. CDR3 length equals 15 residues. After removal of 2 bases from V and 6 bases from J, the junction contained 4 bases not matched to a gene. Worth noting for this clone: What it binds is unknown.

Sampled blood was obtained at baseline, cycle 4 day 1, and cycle 7 day 1. Produced via immunoSEQ multiplex PCR; TCRdb's table is partial and in-frame only. The data hold about 42,000 clones, with about 81% observed a single time. Here the sequenced sample was CD4+ or CD8+ T cells sorted from blood, taken in a trial of the OX40 agonist ivuxolimab. The rearrangement joins TRBV6-5 to TRBJ2-1; TRBD1 aligns across 10 bases. This TCR was sampled from an adult with an advanced solid tumor such as melanoma, head and neck, liver or kidney cancer. For the CDR3, the DNA is TGTGCCAGCAGTTACGGGACAGGGGTTTTCAATGAGCAGTTCTTC. Translating gives CASSYGTGVFNEQFF.